The 19 T cell receptor beta chains below all came from one sample that was sequenced in a study of T cells in Graves' hyperthyroidism and ophthalmopathy. Researchers took RNA transcripts and amplified the TCR beta CDR3 regions from them. A set of HTBI primers served as the primers for a first-round RT-PCR of the TCR CDR3. TCRdb reprocessed the multiplex PCR reads with MiXCR, giving one entry per CDR3 protein. The table lists around 700,000 distinct CDR3 sequences, approximately 18% of them singletons. The sample taken for sequencing was blood. The source is a woman in her 50s with Graves' hyperthyroidism that later progressed to Graves' ophthalmopathy.

This clonotype was observed once. The V and J genes are TRBV20-1 and TRBJ2-7; the D is unclear. Per germline, CDR1 DFQATT and CDR2 SNEGSKA (reference sequence). The CDR3 is 14 amino acids. V shed 3 bases and J shed 3 bases, with 15 bases lying between them. As DNA, the CDR3 is TGCAGTGCTAGGGATCGCGGCCGGCTCTACGAGCAGTACTTC. Translated: CSARDRGRLYEQYF.

The chain joins TRBV30 to TRBJ1-4; D ambiguous. V was clipped by 1 base and J by 5 bases, with 11 bases between them. Looked up from germline, CDR1 is GTSNPN and CDR2 is SVGIG (reference sequence). This CDR3 has 14 amino acids. CDR3 in amino acids: CAWSDGRLNEKLFF. The CDR3 coding sequence is TGTGCCTGGAGTGATGGGCGTCTAAATGAAAAACTGTTTTTT. The variable domain in full, with the rest retrieved from reference TRBV30 and TRBJ1-4, is SQTIHQWPATLVQPVGSPLSLECTVEGTSNPNLYWYRQAAGRGLQLLFYSVGIGQISSEVPQNLSASRPQDRQFILSSKKLLLSDSGFYLCAWSDGRLNEKLFFGSGTQLSVL.

The chain uses TRBV20-1 and TRBJ2-5; a possible D gene is TRBD1 (6 bases). Germline assignment: CDR1 DFQATT and CDR2 SNEGSKA (reference sequence). There are 11 residues in the CDR3. The CDR3 here is CTGQIQETQYF. The CDR3 region has the DNA TGCACCGGACAGATCCAAGAGACCCAGTACTTC.

The chain recombines TRBV30 with TRBJ2-3, with D possibly TRBD1 on 6 matching bases. The CDR3 consists of 15 residues. CDR1 GTSNPN and CDR2 SVGIG come from the germline V gene (reference sequence). Trimming removed 1 base at V and 7 bases at J, with 18 bases between. In DNA, the CDR3 is TGTGCCTGGAGTGGAATCACAGGGTTCAGGAATACGCAGTATTTT. Translated: CAWSGITGFRNTQYF.

This clonotype was seen only a few times. The V and J genes are TRBV9 and TRBJ2-3, with 8 bases that match TRBD2. Unmatched junction bases numbered 5, after V lost 0 bases and J lost 5 bases. Looked up from germline, CDR1 is SGDLS and CDR2 is YYNGEE. The CDR3 extends over 15 amino acids. CDR3 sequence: CASSVVRGGEDTQYF. The CDR3 DNA reads TGTGCCAGCAGCGTAGTTCGGGGGGGGGAAGATACGCAGTATTTT.

The chain combines TRBV12-3 or TRBV12-4 with TRBJ1-6; D might be TRBD1 (5 bases). This CDR3 region has 15 residues. Deletions cut 5 bases from V and 10 bases from J, with 18 bases between. CDR3 loop: CASSASGTARSPLHF. The CDR3 bases are TGTGCCAGCAGTGCTTCGGGGACGGCCCGGTCACCCCTCCACTTT.

As for this clonotype: The DNA is omitted, as the CDR3 cannot be located on it reliably, and the CDR3 follows TCRdb's listing. The V call is TRBV4-1, the J call TRBJ1-4. From its first to its last residue, the CDR3 has 15 amino acids. Germline V lookup: CDR1 MGHRA, CDR2 YSYEKL. This CDR3 reads CASSQDHFGNEKLFF.

This clonotype has more than one count but fewer than ten. The J gene is TRBJ2-5, the V gene TRBV6-1, with 12 bases lining up with TRBD2. V dropped 5 bases and J dropped 5; count of bases not matched to a gene: 6. The germline gives CDR1 MNHNS, CDR2 SASEGT. This CDR3 has 15 residues. The CDR3 protein is CASSPGLAGLETQYF. CDR3 nucleotide sequence: TGTGCCAGCAGTCCAGGACTAGCGGGGTTGGAGACCCAGTACTTC.

Many counts were recorded for this clonotype. The chain carries TRBV6-2 or TRBV6-3 and TRBJ2-7; D gene unclear. The CDR3 length is 13 residues. From germline, CDR1 is MNHEY and CDR2 SVGEGT. The V and J ends lost 4 bases and 3 bases respectively, with 10 bases between them. The CDR3 DNA reads TGTGCCAGCAGTTTCGGCGATCTCTACGAGCAGTACTTC. As protein: CASSFGDLYEQYF.

The table lists this clonotype with many counts. The V call is TRBV7-2, the J call TRBJ2-7; D not certain. Trimming stripped 5 bases from V and 6 bases from J, with 17 bases between. This CDR3 region has 14 residues. From germline, CDR1 is SGHTA and CDR2 FQGNSA. The CDR3, as DNA: TGTGCCAGCAGCCCCCCTAAGTATAATCCCGAGCAGTACTTC. It specifies CASSPPKYNPEQYF.

V gene TRBV7-9 combines with J gene TRBJ1-6, with TRBD1 matching over 7 bases. The trim removed 3 bases at V and 0 bases at J, leaving 17 bases unmatched. The CDR3 loop spans 21 amino acids. In germline, CDR1 is SEHNR, CDR2 FQNEAQ (reference sequence). Here the CDR3 reads CASSFSLTGRDSSSYNSPLHF. The CDR3 nucleotides read TGTGCCAGCAGCTTTTCCCTCACCGGCCGGGACAGCAGCTCCTATAATTCACCCCTCCACTTT.

This clonotype showed up many times. The chain carries TRBV20-1 and TRBJ1-2; maybe TRBD1 (5 bases). This CDR3 has 16 amino acids. Trimming took 1 base from V and 4 from J, leaving 19 bases between them. Germline CDR1 DFQATT, CDR2 SNEGSKA (reference sequence). The CDR3 region is CSARGTVEGPFYGYTF. CDR3 in DNA: TGCAGTGCTAGAGGAACGGTTGAGGGGCCGTTCTATGGCTACACCTTC.

The J gene is TRBJ2-3, the V gene TRBV6-5, with a tentative D call TRBD1 (6 bases). The CDR3 runs to 18 residues. From germline, CDR1 is MNHEY and CDR2 SVGAGI. Trimming stripped 2 bases from V and 0 bases from J, with 18 bases between. This CDR3 reads CASSYQGLTPSSTDTQYF. The CDR3 DNA follows: TGTGCCAGCAGTTACCAGGGGTTAACCCCATCTAGCACAGATACGCAGTATTTT.

This clonotype has only a few counts. The chain has TRBV4-1 and TRBJ1-2; D unresolved. V lost 1 base and J lost 2, with 5 bases in between. The germline V gene has CDR1 MGHRA and CDR2 YSYEKL. The length of the CDR3 is 13 residues. The CDR3 region is CASSQAQNYGYTF. In DNA form, the CDR3 reads TGCGCCAGCAGCCAAGCGCAAAACTATGGCTACACCTTC.

J is TRBJ1-5 and V is TRBV19; D is perhaps TRBD1 (6 bases). The CDR3 has 14 amino acids. V lost 6 bases to trimming and J lost 4 bases, with 13 bases between them. Germline-derived CDR1 and CDR2 are LNHDA and SQIVND (reference sequence). For the CDR3, the DNA is TGTGCCAGTAGATCAGGACAGACAAATCAGCCCCAGCATTTT. As protein: CASRSGQTNQPQHF.

In this sample, this clonotype turned up many times. The CDR3 reads CSANEWAGSQPQHF. The CDR3 DNA follows: TGCAGTGCTAATGAGTGGGCAGGGAGTCAGCCCCAGCATTTT. The V call is TRBV20-1, the J call TRBJ1-5; D might be TRBD1 (5 bases). V was clipped by 4 bases and J by 6 bases, with 16 bases between them. The CDR3 contains 14 residues. Germline V lookup: CDR1 DFQATT, CDR2 SNEGSKA (reference sequence).

The chain joins TRBV7-8 to TRBJ1-5; D remains unclear. Between the trimmed V and J ends, which lost 4 bases and 0 bases, there was a span of 10 bases. CDR3 length equals 15 residues. In germline, CDR1 is SGHVS, CDR2 FQNEAQ. In DNA, the CDR3 is TGTGCCAGCAGCTCACAACCGAATAGCAATCAGCCCCAGCATTTT. Protein sequence: CASSSQPNSNQPQHF.

This clonotype has at least ten counts. The chain combines TRBV3-1 with TRBJ1-5, with TRBD1 matching over 9 bases. CDR1 and CDR2 (germline): LGHDT, YNNKEL (reference sequence). V was pared by 4 bases and J by 6 bases, with 4 bases of the junction left unmatched. The CDR3 spans 14 residues. The CDR3 DNA is TGTGCCAGCAGCCCCGGGACAGGGTCTCAGCCCCAGCATTTT. It encodes CASSPGTGSQPQHF.

This chain joins TRBV13 and TRBJ2-3; 7 bases match TRBD1. The V and J ends lost 4 bases and 5 bases, in that order; junction bases with no gene match: 9. The CDR3 is 15 residues long. Germline V gives CDR1 PRHDT, CDR2 FYEKMQ (reference sequence). The CDR3 bases are TGTGCCAGCAGCTCACAGGGGATTTCGGGAGATACGCAGTATTTT. It is translated as CASSSQGISGDTQYF.